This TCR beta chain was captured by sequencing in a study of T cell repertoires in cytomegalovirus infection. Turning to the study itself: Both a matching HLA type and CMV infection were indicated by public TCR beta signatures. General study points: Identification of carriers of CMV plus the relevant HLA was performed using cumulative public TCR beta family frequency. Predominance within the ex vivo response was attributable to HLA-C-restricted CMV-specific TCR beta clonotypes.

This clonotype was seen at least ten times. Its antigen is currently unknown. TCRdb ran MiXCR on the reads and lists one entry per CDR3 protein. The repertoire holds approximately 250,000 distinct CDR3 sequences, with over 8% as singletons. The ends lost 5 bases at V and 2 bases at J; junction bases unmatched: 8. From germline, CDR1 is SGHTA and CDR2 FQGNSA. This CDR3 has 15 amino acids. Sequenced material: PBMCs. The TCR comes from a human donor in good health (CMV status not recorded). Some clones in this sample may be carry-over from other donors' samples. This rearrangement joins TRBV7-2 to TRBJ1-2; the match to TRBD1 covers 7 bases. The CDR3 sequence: CASSQRQGSNYGYTF. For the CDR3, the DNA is TGTGCCAGCAGCCAACGACAGGGATCCAACTATGGCTACACCTTC.